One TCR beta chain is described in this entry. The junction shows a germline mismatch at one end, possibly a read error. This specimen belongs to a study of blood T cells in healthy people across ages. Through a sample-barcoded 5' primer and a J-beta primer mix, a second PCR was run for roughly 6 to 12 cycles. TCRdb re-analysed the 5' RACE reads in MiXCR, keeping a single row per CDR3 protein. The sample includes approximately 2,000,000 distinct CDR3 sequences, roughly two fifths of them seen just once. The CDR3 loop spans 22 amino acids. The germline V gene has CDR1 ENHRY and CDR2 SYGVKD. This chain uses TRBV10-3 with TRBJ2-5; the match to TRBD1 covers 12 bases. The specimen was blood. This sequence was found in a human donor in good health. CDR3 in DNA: TGTGCCATCAGCGAGTCACTCCGTTTTGGGGGGACAGGGGGCAGTACGCGAGAGACCCAGTACTTC. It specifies CAISESLRFGGTGGSTRETQYF.